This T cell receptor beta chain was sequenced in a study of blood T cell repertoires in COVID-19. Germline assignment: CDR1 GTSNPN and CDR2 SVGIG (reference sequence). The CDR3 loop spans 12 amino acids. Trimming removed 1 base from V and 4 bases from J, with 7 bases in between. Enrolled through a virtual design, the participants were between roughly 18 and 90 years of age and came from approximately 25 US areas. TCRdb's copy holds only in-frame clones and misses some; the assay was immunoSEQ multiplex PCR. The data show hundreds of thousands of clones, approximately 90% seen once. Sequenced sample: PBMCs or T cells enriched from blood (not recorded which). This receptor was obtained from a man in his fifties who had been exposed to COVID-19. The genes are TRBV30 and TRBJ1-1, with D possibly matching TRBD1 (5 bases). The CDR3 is CAWSGQFTEAFF. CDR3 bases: TGTGCCTGGAGTGGACAGTTCACTGAAGCTTTCTTT.